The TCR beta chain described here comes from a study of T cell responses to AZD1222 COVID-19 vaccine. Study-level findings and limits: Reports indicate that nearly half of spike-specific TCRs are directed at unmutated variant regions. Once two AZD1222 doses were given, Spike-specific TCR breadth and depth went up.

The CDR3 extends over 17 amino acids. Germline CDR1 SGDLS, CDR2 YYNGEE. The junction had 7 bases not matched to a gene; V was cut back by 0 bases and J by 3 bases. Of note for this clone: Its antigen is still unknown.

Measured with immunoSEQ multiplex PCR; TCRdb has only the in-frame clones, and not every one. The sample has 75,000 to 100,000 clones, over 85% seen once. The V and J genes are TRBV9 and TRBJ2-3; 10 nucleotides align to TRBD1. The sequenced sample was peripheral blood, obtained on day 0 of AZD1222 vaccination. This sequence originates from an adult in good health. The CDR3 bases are TGTGCCAGCAGCGTAGACCGGGACAGGGGACTTACAGATACGCAGTATTTT. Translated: CASSVDRDRGLTDTQYF.